These T cell receptor beta chains were read from a single sample in a study of T cells in Graves' hyperthyroidism and ophthalmopathy. One entry per CDR3 protein results from TCRdb running MiXCR on the multiplex PCR reads. Here the sample spans around 50,000 distinct CDR3 sequences, less than 60% being singletons. Sample: blood. The receptors here all came from a woman in her 50s with Graves' ophthalmopathy. Each CDR3 is given with its conserved first and last residue. A D gene is named only where the DNA matches it firmly. Only part of the rows carry a size: once, few, many, or a class if the clone is expanded.

V gene	J gene	clone size	D gene	CDR3 DNA	CDR3 protein
TRBV7-9	TRBJ1-1	many	.	TGTGCCAGCAGCTCCCATAAGGGGCTCACTGAAGCTTTCTTT	CASSSHKGLTEAFF
TRBV7-9	TRBJ2-3	few	.	TGTGCCGGCAGCATAATGGAGGGATCGACTGATACGCAGTATTTT	CAGSIMEGSTDTQYF
TRBV29-1	TRBJ1-4	.	.	TGCAGCGTTGAATTAGACAGCTCTGGGGCCAACGGTGAAAAACTGTTTTTT	CSVELDSSGANGEKLFF
TRBV9	TRBJ2-3	.	TRBD2	TGTGCCAGCAGCCCCCCATCCCTAGCGGGATTGTATTTT	CASSPPSLAGLYF
TRBV27	TRBJ1-2	few	.	TGTGCCAGCAGTTTGATAAAAGGGGATGGCTACACCTTC	CASSLIKGDGYTF
TRBV9	TRBJ2-5	.	TRBD2	TGTGCCAGCAGCGTAGGGGGACTAGCGGGAGGGGGAGAGACCCAGTACTTC	CASSVGGLAGGGETQYF
TRBV14	TRBJ2-7	.	TRBD1	TGTGCCAGCAGCCAAGTAATGGCCGGGACAGACTACGAGCAGTACTTC	CASSQVMAGTDYEQYF
TRBV2	TRBJ2-5	many	.	TGTGCCAGTTTAATGGAGGGGCAAGAGACCCAGTACTTC	CASLMEGQETQYF
TRBV10-1	TRBJ1-2	few	.	TGCGCCAGCAGTGAAAACAACCGAGGCTACACCTTC	CASSENNRGYTF
TRBV19	TRBJ1-1	many	.	TGTGCCAGTAGTATACTCGCACAGTTGAACACTGAAGCTTTCTTT	CASSILAQLNTEAFF